This TCR beta chain was found in a study of CD8 T cells in Susac syndrome (dated by TCRdb to between 2018 and 2021). Regarding the complete study: The study used repertoire sequencing to test whether antigen drove CD8+ T cell activation and differentiation in Susac syndrome. General conclusions and limits of the study: The TCR sequencing and HLA analysis was acknowledged to have included a relatively small number of individuals.

RNA was extracted with the RNeasy kit and roughly 0.5 to 1 ug was reverse transcribed using random hexamers. The immunoSEQ multiplex PCR assay, which covers 54 Vbeta and 13 Jbeta segments, was used to amplify TCR beta CDR3 regions. PCR amplification bias was corrected using a synthetic template baseline for primer optimization and computational correction. The authors processed their data as follows. Reads were annotated to V, D and J genes per IMGT and analyzed with immunoSEQ Analyzer, keeping only productive sequences. Clonality was computed as one minus Shannon entropy normalized by log2 of the number of productive unique sequences. For each patient and control, public and private clones were evaluated within the 100 most prevalent clones. Clones were defined as Susac-specific when absent from the healthy and MS cohorts, from fewer than 1,200 published viral clones and from other ImmuneACCESS disease sequences. TCRdb's own reprocessing of the public reads used fastp at Q25 and MiXCR and kept productive beta chains. Identical CDR3 protein sequences are pooled into one entry, listed with their most common genes and DNA. The V and J calls were determined by TCRdb, not by the authors. Present in this sample are 120,000 or so distinct CDR3 sequences, roughly 92% of which were seen just once. 0.098% of the sample is in the top ten clones.

A distance of 14 bases separates the germline ends of V and J, which lose 6 bases and 4 bases respectively. CDR1 and CDR2 are drawn from the germline V gene: MDHEN, SYDVKM. The CDR3, from cysteine to phenylalanine, totals 14 residues. Here the CDR3 DNA is all that survives: 42 bases in frame from base 1. Comments on this clonotype: What antigen it recognizes has not been identified. The input lacks base qualities; no much larger clone sits a single base away.

Peripheral blood CD8+ and CD4+ T cells from healthy donors, Susac syndrome patients and multiple sclerosis patients were profiled using high-throughput TCR beta sequencing. Healthy donors were included as age- and sex-matched controls. Bulk CD8+ and CD4+ T cells were purified by magnetic negative isolation, whereas CD8+ TEMRA cells were enriched by FACS. Blood was collected in EDTA tubes and processed within 24 hours, with PBMCs isolated through density gradient centrifugation. PBMCs intended for TCR sequencing were frozen in liquid nitrogen and were later thawed in a 37 degrees C water bath. A purity of at least 90% was achieved for sorted or isolated CD4+, CD8+ and CD8+ TEMRA cells.

Sequencing was performed on CD4+ T cells from PBMCs. This sequence was found in a human donor in good health. The rearrangement joined TRBV28 to TRBJ2-3, with no D gene named confidently. The CDR3 in this case is CASSGSAMADTQYF. The DNA sequence follows: TGTGCCAGCAGCGGCTCAGCGATGGCAGATACGCAGTATTTT.